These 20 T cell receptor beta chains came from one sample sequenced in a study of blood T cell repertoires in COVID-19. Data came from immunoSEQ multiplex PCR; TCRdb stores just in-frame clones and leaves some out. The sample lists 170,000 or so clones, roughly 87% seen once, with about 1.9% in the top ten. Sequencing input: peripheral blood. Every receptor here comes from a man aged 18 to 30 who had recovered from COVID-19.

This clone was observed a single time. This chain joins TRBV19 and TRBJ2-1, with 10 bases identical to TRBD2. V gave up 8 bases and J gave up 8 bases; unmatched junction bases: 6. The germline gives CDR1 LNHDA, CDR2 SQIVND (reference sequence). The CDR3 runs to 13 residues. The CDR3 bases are TGTGCCAGTGCCCTCAGCGGGAGGGATGAGCAGTTCTTC. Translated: CASALSGRDEQFF.

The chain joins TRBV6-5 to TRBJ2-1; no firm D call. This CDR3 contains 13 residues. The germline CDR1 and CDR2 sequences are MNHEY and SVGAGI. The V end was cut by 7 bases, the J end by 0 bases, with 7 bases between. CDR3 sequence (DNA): TGTGCCAGCAAGTCTAACTCCTACAATGAGCAGTTCTTC. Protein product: CASKSNSYNEQFF.

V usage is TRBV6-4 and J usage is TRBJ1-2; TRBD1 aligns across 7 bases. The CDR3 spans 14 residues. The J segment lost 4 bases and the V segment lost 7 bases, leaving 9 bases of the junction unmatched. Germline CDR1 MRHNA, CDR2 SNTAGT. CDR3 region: CASISTGDGYGYTF. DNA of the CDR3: TGTGCCAGCATTTCCACAGGGGACGGCTATGGCTACACCTTC.

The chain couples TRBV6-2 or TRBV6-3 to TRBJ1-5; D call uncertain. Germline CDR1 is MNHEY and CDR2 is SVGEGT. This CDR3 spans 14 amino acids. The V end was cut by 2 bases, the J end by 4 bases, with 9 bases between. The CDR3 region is CASSYSTSNQPQHF. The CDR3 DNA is TGTGCCAGCAGTTACAGCACGTCAAATCAGCCCCAGCATTTT.

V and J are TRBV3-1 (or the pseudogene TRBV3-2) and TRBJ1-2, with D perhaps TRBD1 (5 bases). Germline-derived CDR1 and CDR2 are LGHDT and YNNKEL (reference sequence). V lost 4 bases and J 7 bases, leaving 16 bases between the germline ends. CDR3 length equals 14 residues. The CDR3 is CASSLRQGGAGYTF. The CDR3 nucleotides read TGTGCCAGCAGCCTAAGGCAGGGCGGTGCTGGCTACACCTTC.

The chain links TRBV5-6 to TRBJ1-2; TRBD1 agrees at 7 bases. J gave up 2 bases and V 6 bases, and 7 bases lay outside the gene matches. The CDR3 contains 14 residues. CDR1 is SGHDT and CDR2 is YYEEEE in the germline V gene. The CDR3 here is CASTPTRGNYGYTF. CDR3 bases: TGTGCCAGCACCCCAACCAGGGGGAACTATGGCTACACCTTC.

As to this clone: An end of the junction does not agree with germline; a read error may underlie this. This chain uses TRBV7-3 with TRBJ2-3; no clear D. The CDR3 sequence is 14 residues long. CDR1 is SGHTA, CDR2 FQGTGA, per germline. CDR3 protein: CASSLTPSANPSSF. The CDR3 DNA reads TGTGCCAGCAGCTTAACGCCCAGCGCGAACCCCTCTTCTTTT. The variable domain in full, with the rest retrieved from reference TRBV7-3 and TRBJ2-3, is GAGVSQTPSNKVTEKGKYVELRCDPISGHTALYWYRQSLGQGPEFLIYFQGTGAADDSGLPNDRFFAVRPEGSVSTLKIQRTERGDSAVYLCASSLTPSANPSSFGPGTRLTVL.

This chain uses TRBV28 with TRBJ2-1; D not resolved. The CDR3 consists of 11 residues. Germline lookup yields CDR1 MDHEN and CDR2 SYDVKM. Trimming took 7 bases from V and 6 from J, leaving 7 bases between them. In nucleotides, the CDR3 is TGTGCCAGCATCGACTCCAATGAGCAGTTCTTC. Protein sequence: CASIDSNEQFF.

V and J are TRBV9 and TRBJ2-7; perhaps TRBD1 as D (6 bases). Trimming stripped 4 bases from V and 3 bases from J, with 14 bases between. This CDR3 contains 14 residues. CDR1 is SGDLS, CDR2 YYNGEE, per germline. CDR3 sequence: CASSSGLQGYEQYF. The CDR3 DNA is TGTGCCAGCAGCTCGGGCTTACAGGGCTACGAGCAGTACTTC. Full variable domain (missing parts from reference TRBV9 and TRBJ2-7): DSGVTQTPKHLITATGQRVTLRCSPRSGDLSVYWYQQSLDQGLQFLIQYYNGEERAKGNILERFSAQQFPDLHSELNLSSLELGDSALYFCASSSGLQGYEQYFGPGTRLTVT.

CDR3 sequence: CASVTSRGLTEAFF. CDR3 DNA: TGTGCCAGTGTCACGAGTAGGGGGCTCACTGAAGCTTTCTTT. The chain employs TRBV28 and TRBJ1-1, with 7 bases lining up with TRBD1. The CDR3 runs 14 residues. CDR1 and CDR2 from the germline V gene are MDHEN and SYDVKM. V lost 9 bases to trimming and J lost 4 bases; unmatched junction nucleotides: 11.

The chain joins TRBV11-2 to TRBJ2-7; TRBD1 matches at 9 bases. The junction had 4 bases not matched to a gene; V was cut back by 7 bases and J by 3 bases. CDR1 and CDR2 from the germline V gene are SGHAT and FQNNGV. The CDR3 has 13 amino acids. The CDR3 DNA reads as TGTGCCAGCAAGGGACAGGGCAACTACGAGCAGTACTTC. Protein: CASKGQGNYEQYF.

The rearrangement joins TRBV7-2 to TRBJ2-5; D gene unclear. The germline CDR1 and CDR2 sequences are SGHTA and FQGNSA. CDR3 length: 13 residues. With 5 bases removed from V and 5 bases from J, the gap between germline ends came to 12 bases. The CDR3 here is CASSGGGSETQYF. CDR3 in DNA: TGTGCCAGCAGCGGCGGTGGCTCCGAGACCCAGTACTTC.

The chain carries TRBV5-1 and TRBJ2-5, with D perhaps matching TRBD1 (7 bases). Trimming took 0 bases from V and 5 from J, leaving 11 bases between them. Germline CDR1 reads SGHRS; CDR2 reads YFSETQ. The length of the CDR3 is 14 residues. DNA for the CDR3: TGCGCCAGCAGCTTGGGGAGGGGGCTGGAGACCCAGTACTTC. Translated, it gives CASSLGRGLETQYF.

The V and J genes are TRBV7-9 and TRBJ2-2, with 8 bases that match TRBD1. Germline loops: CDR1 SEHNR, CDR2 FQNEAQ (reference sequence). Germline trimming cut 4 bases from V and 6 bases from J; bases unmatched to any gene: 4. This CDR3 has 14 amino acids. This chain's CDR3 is CASSSRGQAGELFF. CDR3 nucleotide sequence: TGTGCCAGCAGCTCCAGGGGGCAGGCCGGGGAGCTGTTTTTT.

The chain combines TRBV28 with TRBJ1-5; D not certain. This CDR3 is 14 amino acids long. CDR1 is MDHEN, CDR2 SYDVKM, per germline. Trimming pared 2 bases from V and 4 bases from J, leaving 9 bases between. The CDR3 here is CASSLGSTNQPQHF. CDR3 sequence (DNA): TGTGCCAGCAGTTTAGGCAGTACAAATCAGCCCCAGCATTTT.

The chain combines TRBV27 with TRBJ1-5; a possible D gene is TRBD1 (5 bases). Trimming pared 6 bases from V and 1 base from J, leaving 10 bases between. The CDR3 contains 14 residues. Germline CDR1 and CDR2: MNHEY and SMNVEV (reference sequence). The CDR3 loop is CASSPWGSNQPQHF. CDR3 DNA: TGTGCCAGCAGCCCTTGGGGCAGCAATCAGCCCCAGCATTTT.

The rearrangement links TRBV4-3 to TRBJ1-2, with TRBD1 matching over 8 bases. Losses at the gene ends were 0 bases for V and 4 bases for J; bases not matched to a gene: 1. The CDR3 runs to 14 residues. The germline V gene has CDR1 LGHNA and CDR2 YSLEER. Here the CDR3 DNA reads TGCGCCAGCAGCCAAGATACAGGGGGCTATGGCTACACCTTC. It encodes CASSQDTGGYGYTF.

The CDR3 DNA sequence: TGTGCCAGCAATTCCGGGGACAGAACCTACGAGCAGTACTTC. Its translation: CASNSGDRTYEQYF. V is TRBV9 and J is TRBJ2-7; 7 bases are shared with TRBD1. Germline loops: CDR1 SGDLS, CDR2 YYNGEE. CDR3 length: 14 residues. V lost 6 bases to trimming and J lost 2 bases; unmatched junction nucleotides: 8.

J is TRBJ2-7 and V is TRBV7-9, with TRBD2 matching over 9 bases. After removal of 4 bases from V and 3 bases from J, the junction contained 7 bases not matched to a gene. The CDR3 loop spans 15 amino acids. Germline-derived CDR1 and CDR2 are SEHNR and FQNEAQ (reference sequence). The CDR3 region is CASSSSPSGIYEQYF. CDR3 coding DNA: TGTGCCAGCAGCTCCTCCCCTAGCGGGATCTACGAGCAGTACTTC.

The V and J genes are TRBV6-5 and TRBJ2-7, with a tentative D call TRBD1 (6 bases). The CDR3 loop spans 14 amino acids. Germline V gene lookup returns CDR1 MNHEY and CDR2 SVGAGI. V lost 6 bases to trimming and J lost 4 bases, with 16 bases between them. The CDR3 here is CASSMSTGRYEQYF. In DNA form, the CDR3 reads TGTGCCAGCAGCATGTCGACAGGAAGATACGAGCAGTACTTC.